This TCR beta chain was sequenced for a study of T cell responses to AZD1222 COVID-19 vaccine. Study-level findings and limits: A rise in Spike-specific TCR breadth and depth followed two AZD1222 doses. Nearly half of spike-specific TCRs reportedly target variant regions that are unmutated in the B.1.351 and B.1.1.7 variants.

Pooled samples include second doses given at about 4 or 12 weeks. A note on this clone: Its target is not known.

Sequencing used immunoSEQ multiplex PCR; TCRdb keeps in-frame clones, though not all of them. The sample yields over 75,000 clones, more than 80% seen once. Germline V CDR1 and CDR2: PRHDT, FYEKMQ (reference sequence). Losses at the gene ends were 3 bases for V and 9 bases for J; bases not matched to a gene: 3. This CDR3 region has 14 residues. The receptor was isolated from an adult who received the AZD1222 COVID-19 vaccine. The sequencing here drew on peripheral blood, taken 28 days after the second AZD1222 dose. The V call is TRBV13, the J call TRBJ1-6, with TRBD1 identical over 9 bases. The CDR3 coding sequence is TGTGCCAGCAGCTTGGGACAGGGAGGTTCACCCCTCCACTTT. It specifies CASSLGQGGSPLHF.